This TCR beta chain was sequenced in a study of T cell changes during pregnancy in multiple sclerosis. Sequenced by immunoSEQ multiplex PCR; TCRdb stores in-frame clones only, minus some. The table includes tens of thousands of clones, around 90% detected once. Between the trimmed V and J ends, which lost 7 bases and 5 bases, there was a span of 15 bases. The CDR3 loop spans 13 amino acids. CDR1 is SGDLS and CDR2 is YYNGEE in the germline V gene. The sample consisted of peripheral blood, taken in the second trimester of pregnancy. The chain combines TRBV9 with TRBJ1-1; TRBD1 might be the D (6 bases). The clonotype comes from a female donor in good health, enrolled as a control in a pregnancy study. The CDR3 DNA follows: TGTGCCAGCTCTAGGGGGGGGCGGACTGAAGCTTTCTTT. Translating gives CASSRGGRTEAFF.